This entry describes one TCR beta chain. Its antigen is not known. CDR1 SGHNT and CDR2 YYREEE come from the germline V gene (reference sequence). V shed 3 bases, J shed 4 bases, and the junction held 2 bases outside the gene matches. The CDR3 extends over 13 amino acids. This sample was taken from a study of cytomegalovirus exposure and HLA in healthy donors. About the research overall: Samples from HLA-typed donors yielded 65 million to 85 million unique TCRs in an early data release.

The PCR contained 60 Vbeta and 13 Jbeta primers. TCRdb keeps only in-frame clones here, not all; method: immunoSEQ multiplex PCR. This sample contains roughly 78,000 clones. Study-level results: The study flagged about 150 TCR beta chains as cytomegalovirus-associated. With DRB1 most and HLA-C fewest, TCR association rates differed between HLA loci in a later analysis. The productive fraction for most TCR beta V segments was about 90% or about 30% in an earlier analysis.

What was sequenced was PBMCs. This chain connects TRBV5-4 to TRBJ2-5, with 8 bases identical to TRBD1. This sequence was found in a man aged 40-55 years in good health and CMV-seronegative. The CDR3 region is CASSSTGVETQYF. CDR3 nucleotides: TGTGCCAGCAGCTCGACAGGGGTAGAGACCCAGTACTTC.